The rows below give T cell receptor beta chains drawn from one sample of a study of OX40 agonist ivuxolimab in advanced cancers. Profiled with immunoSEQ multiplex PCR; TCRdb holds only in-frame clones, not every one. The table shows over 30,000 clones, with 70% to 85% occurring only once. This material consisted of CD4+ or CD8+ T cells sorted from blood, taken in a trial of the OX40 agonist ivuxolimab. The receptor source for this set is an adult with an advanced solid tumor such as melanoma, head and neck, liver or kidney cancer. CDR3s include the opening cysteine and the closing phenylalanine or tryptophan. A D gene is named only where the DNA matches it firmly. A row's size may be missing; if present it is once, few, many or a size class.

. . TRBJ2-1 TRBV4-2 TGTGCCAGCAGCCCCTGGGTAGTTACTTACAATGAGCAGTTCTTC CASSPWVVTYNEQFF
. . TRBJ1-6 TRBV5-6 TGTGCCAGCAGCCAAAATTCACCCCTCCACTTT CASSQNSPLHF
. . TRBJ2-7 TRBV7-9 TGTGCCAGCAGCAATGGCCGCCTGAGCTCCTACGAGCAGTACTTC CASSNGRLSSYEQYF
TRBD1 . TRBJ2-7 TRBV7-9 TGTGCCAGCAGCCCAAGGGACAGCTCCTACGAGCAGTACTTC CASSPRDSSYEQYF
TRBD2 . TRBJ2-1 TRBV5-1 TGCGCCAGCAGGGTCGGGACTAGCGGGTGGACGGGGGATGAGCAGTTCTTC CASRVGTSGWTGDEQFF
. . TRBJ2-1 TRBV6-1 TGTGCCAGTGCCCCAAATGAGCAGTTCTTC CASAPNEQFF
TRBD1 . TRBJ2-7 TRBV19 TGTGCCAGTAGTATAGTTCCCCAGGGGGCCTACGAGCAGTACTTC CASSIVPQGAYEQYF
. . TRBJ2-3 TRBV5-4 TGTGCCAGCAGCCCTTATGCCTCTAGCACAGATACGCAGTATTTT CASSPYASSTDTQYF
. . TRBJ2-2 TRBV7-7 TGTGCCAGCAGCTTAGCGATCGCGGGGGCCCACACCGGGGAGCTGTTTTTT CASSLAIAGAHTGELFF
. few TRBJ1-1 TRBV30 TGTGCCTGGAGCGAGGGTGTGGGACATGGAGAAGCTTTCTTT CAWSEGVGHGEAFF
TRBD1 . TRBJ2-5 TRBV10-3 TGTGCCACACTAAACTCAAACAGGGGGCGCGGGGAAGAGACCCAGTACTTC CATLNSNRGRGEETQYF
TRBD1 . TRBJ2-5 TRBV7-6 TGTGCCAGCAGCCTAGGGACAGTCCAAGAGACCCAGTACTTC CASSLGTVQETQYF
TRBD1 . TRBJ1-2 TRBV5-4 TGTGCCAGCAGCTTAATTACCGGGACAGGGGGCTCTGGCTACACCTTC CASSLITGTGGSGYTF
TRBD2 . TRBJ2-5 TRBV7-9 TGTGCCAGCAGCTTAACTAGCGGGGGGGCCAGTGAGACCCAGTACTTC CASSLTSGGASETQYF
. . TRBJ2-7 TRBV5-4 TGTGCCAGCAGCTTTTCAGGGACGTACGAGCAGTACTTC CASSFSGTYEQYF
. . TRBJ2-1 TRBV11-1 TGTGCCAGCAGCTCCAGGGTGTTGGGCGATAACAATGAGCAGTTCTTC CASSSRVLGDNNEQFF
. once TRBJ1-1 TRBV5-1 TGCGCCAGCAGCCCAAACGTGCCGGCCACTGAAGCTTTCTTT CASSPNVPATEAFF
. . TRBJ2-7 TRBV30 TGTGCCTGGAGTGTCCTGTTTGAATACGAGCAGTACTTC CAWSVLFEYEQYF
. . TRBJ2-3 TRBV6-5 TGTGCCAGCAGTAGAGGGAAAAGCACAGATACGCAGTATTTT CASSRGKSTDTQYF
. . TRBJ1-4 TRBV7-6 TGTGCCAGCAAACCTTGGGACGGTGAAAAACTGTTTTTT CASKPWDGEKLFF